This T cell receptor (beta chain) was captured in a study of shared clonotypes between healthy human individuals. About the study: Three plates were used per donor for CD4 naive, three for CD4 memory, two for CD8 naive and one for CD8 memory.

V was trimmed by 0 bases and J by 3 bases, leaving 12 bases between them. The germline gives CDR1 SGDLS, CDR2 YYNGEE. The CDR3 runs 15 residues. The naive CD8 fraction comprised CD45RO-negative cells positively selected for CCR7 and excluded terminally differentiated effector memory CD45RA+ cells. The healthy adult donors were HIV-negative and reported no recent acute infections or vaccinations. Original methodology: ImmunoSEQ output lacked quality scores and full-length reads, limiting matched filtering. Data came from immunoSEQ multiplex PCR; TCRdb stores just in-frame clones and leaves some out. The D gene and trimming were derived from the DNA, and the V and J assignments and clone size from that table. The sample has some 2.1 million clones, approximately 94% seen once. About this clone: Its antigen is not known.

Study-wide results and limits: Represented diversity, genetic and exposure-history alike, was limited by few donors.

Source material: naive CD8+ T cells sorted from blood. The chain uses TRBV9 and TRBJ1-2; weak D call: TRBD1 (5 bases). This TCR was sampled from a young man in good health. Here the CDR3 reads CASSVVGGGDYGYTF. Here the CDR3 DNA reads TGTGCCAGCAGCGTAGTTGGGGGTGGGGACTATGGCTACACCTTC.